This TCR beta chain derives from a study of shared clonotypes between healthy human individuals. Clones were read by immunoSEQ multiplex PCR, and TCRdb kept only the in-frame ones, dropping some. The sample contains around 690,000 clones, about 92% of which appear only once. Per germline, CDR1 SGDLS and CDR2 YYNGEE. This CDR3 is 16 amino acids long. The germline V and J ends were trimmed by 0 bases and 0 bases, with 7 bases remaining between them. This clone was recorded once. CD8 memory merged CD45RO+ with CCR7-negative CD45RA+ TemRA cells. This sequence joins TRBV9 and TRBJ2-6; no reliable D call. The origin of this receptor is a man in his late teens or twenties in good health. Some clones in this sample may be carry-over from other donors' samples. Material for sequencing was memory CD8+ T cells from PBMCs. Regarding subset: CD45RO+ cells pooled with CCR7-negative TemRA cells. The CDR3 reads CASSVGRSSGANVLTF. CDR3 bases: TGTGCCAGCAGCGTAGGAAGGAGCTCTGGGGCCAACGTCCTGACTTTC.